This TCR beta chain stems from a study of shared clonotypes between healthy human individuals. Study details: There were three CD4 naive, three CD4 memory, two CD8 naive and one CD8 memory plates per donor. Study results and limitations: For naive CD4 cells, 5% to 6.5% of clonotypes were shared across a handful of donors.

Repertoires were generated with immunoSEQ multiplex PCR, while TCRdb's copy carries only in-frame clones and drops some. The repertoire holds about 2 million clones, with roughly 95% as singletons. A note on this clone: Its antigen is still unknown.

There are 14 residues in the CDR3. V lost 6 bases and J lost 7; bases outside the gene matches: 6. CDR1 and CDR2 from the germline V gene are SGHTA and FQGNSA. The sequence came from a man between 18 and 35 years old in good health. The chain couples TRBV7-2 to TRBJ1-3; the match to TRBD1 covers 10 bases. Sequenced input: naive CD4+ T cells sorted from blood. Regarding subset: CD45RA+ positively selected. CDR3 nucleotides: TGTGCCAGCAGACGTGGGACAGGGGCTAACACCATATATTTT. This translates into CASRRGTGANTIYF.